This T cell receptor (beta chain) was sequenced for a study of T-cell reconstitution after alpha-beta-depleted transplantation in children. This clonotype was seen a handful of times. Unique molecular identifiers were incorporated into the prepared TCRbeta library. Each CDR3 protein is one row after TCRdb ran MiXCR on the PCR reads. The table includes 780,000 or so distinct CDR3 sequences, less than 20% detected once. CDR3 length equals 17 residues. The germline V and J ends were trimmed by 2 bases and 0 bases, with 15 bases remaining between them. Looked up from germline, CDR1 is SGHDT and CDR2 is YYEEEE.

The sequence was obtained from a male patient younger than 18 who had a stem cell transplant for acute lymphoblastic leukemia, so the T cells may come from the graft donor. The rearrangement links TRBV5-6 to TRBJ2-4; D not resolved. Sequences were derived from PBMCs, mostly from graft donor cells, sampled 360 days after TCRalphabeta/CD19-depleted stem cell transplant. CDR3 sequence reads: CASSFRSVGLAKNIQYF. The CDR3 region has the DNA TGTGCCAGCAGCTTTAGAAGCGTCGGGTTAGCCAAAAACATTCAGTACTTC. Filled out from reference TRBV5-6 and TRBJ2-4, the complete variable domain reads DAGVTQSPTHLIKTRGQQVTLRCSPKSGHDTVSWYQQALGQGPQFIFQYYEEEERQRGNFPDRFSGHQFPNYSSELNVNALLLGDSALYLCASSFRSVGLAKNIQYFGAGTRLSVL.